This TCR beta chain was observed in a study of T cell changes during pregnancy in multiple sclerosis. Libraries were prepared by immunoSEQ multiplex PCR; TCRdb keeps only in-frame clonotypes and omits some of them. This sample has some 77,000 clones; around nine tenths occur once, and the top ten carry 1.5% to 2%. Trimming at V came to 4 bases and at J to 3 bases, leaving 4 bases not matched to a gene. Germline assignment: CDR1 LNHDA and CDR2 SQIVND (reference sequence). This CDR3 is built from 14 residues. The chain couples TRBV19 to TRBJ1-1; 8 bases align to TRBD1. This receptor was obtained from a female donor with multiple sclerosis, enrolled in a pregnancy study. Sequencing used peripheral blood, obtained before pregnancy. The CDR3 region has the DNA TGTGCCAGTAGTACGCGACAGGGGTACACTGAAGCTTTCTTT. Translating it yields CASSTRQGYTEAFF. The full variable domain, completed using reference TRBV19 and TRBJ1-1, is DGGITQSPKYLFRKEGQNVTLSCEQNLNHDAMYWYRQDPGQGLRLIYYSQIVNDFQKGDIAEGYSVSREKKESFPLTVTSAQKNPTAFYLCASSTRQGYTEAFFGQGTRLTVV.